This record concerns one T cell receptor (beta chain) sequence. Its specificity is unknown. These data come from a study of blood T cells in healthy people across ages. Points from the study as a whole: CMV status of donors was not determined, possibly confounding expanded clonotype changes.

The length of the CDR3 is 15 residues. Germline V gene lookup returns CDR1 MNHNY and CDR2 SVGAGI (reference sequence). Trimming cost V 7 bases and J 0 bases, with 10 bases left between them. With a J-beta primer mix and a sample-barcoded 5' primer, a second PCR ran about 7 to 12 cycles. MiXCR, applied by TCRdb to the 5' RACE reads, yields one record per CDR3 protein. In the table there are roughly 1,500,000 distinct CDR3 sequences, about 32% of which are singletons. The origin of this receptor is a woman between 25 and 40 years old in good health. This chain uses TRBV6-6 with TRBJ2-6; D unclear. The sample taken for sequencing was blood. The CDR3 region is CASTSPSSGANVLTF. CDR3 in DNA: TGTGCCAGCACTTCCCCCAGCTCTGGGGCCAACGTCCTGACTTTC.